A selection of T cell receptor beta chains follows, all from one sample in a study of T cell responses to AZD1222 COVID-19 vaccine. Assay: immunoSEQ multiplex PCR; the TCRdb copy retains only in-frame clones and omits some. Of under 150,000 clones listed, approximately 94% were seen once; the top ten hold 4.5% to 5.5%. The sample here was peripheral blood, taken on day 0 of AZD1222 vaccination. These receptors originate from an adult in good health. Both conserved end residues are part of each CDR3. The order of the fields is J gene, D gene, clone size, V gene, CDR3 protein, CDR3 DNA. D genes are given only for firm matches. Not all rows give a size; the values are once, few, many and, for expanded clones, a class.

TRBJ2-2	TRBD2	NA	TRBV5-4	CASSPVGSGGGNTGELFF	TGTGCCAGCAGCCCCGTAGGGAGCGGGGGGGGAAACACCGGGGAGCTGTTTTTT
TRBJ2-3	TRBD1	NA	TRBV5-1	CASKQTKGANSDTQYF	TGCGCCAGCAAACAAACGAAGGGGGCAAATTCAGATACGCAGTATTTT
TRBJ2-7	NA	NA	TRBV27	CASSLVGGFEQYF	TGTGCCAGCAGTTTAGTCGGAGGGTTTGAGCAGTACTTC
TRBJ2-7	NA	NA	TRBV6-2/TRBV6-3	CASSYVVPDEQYF	TGTGCCAGCAGTTATGTAGTCCCTGACGAGCAGTACTTC
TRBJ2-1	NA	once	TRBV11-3	CASSLDHNEQFF	TGTGCCAGCAGCTTAGATCATAATGAGCAGTTCTTC
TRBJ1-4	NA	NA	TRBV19	CASSMGADVEKLFF	TGTGCCAGTAGTATGGGGGCGGACGTGGAAAAACTGTTTTTT
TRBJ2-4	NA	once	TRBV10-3	CAISDPGEWAKNIQYF	TGTGCCATCAGTGACCCTGGAGAGTGGGCCAAAAACATTCAGTACTTC
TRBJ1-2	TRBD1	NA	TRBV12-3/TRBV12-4	CASSEGQRGRFF	TGTGCCAGCAGCGAGGGACAGCGTGGGAGATTCTTC
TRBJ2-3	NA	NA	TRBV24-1	CATSDRGYTDTQYF	TGTGCCACCAGTGACCGGGGTTACACAGATACGCAGTATTTT
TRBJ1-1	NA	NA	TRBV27	CASSLSLGGTEAFF	TGTGCCAGCAGTTTATCCCTGGGGGGGACTGAAGCTTTCTTT